This T cell receptor (beta chain) was found in a study of blood T cell repertoires in COVID-19. About the study: Sites in the United States, Italy and Spain provided acute and convalescent COVID-19 samples. T cells, B-cell-depleted T cells, or PBMCs provided the cDNA or gDNA that served as material.

The CDR3 consists of 16 residues. CDR1 SGHVS and CDR2 FQNEAQ come from the germline V gene. Trimming removed 5 bases from V and 0 bases from J; junction bases left unmatched: 9. One Seattle source followed patients from active infection through their disease course. Under the authors' procedure: Using reference gene primer amplification, nucleated cell counts were estimated. Produced via immunoSEQ multiplex PCR; TCRdb's table is partial and in-frame only. V, J and clone size are taken as reported in that table, and D and trimming were inferred from the DNA itself. Here the sample spans about 170,000 clones, almost 85% being singletons.

The sequencing sample was made of peripheral blood. The TCR originated in a woman over 75 with COVID-19, enrolled during active disease. The V call is TRBV7-8, the J call TRBJ1-1; TRBD1 matches 7 bases. Here the CDR3 DNA reads TGTGCCAGCAGCATTGGGACAGCCTATTTGAACACTGAAGCTTTCTTT. Its translation is CASSIGTAYLNTEAFF.